Shown below are 4 T cell receptor beta chains from a single sample sequenced in a study of T cell repertoires in cytomegalovirus infection. MiXCR, applied by TCRdb to the reads, yields one record per CDR3 protein. Here the sample spans 500,000 to 600,000 distinct CDR3 sequences, 16% being singletons. The specimen was CD8+ T cells from PBMCs. These receptors were obtained from a human donor in good health (CMV status not recorded). Some clones in this sample may be carry-over from other donors' samples.

This clonotype was seen a handful of times. The gene calls are TRBV6-4 and TRBJ1-2, with D hard to call. CDR1 MRHNA and CDR2 SNTAGT come from the germline V gene. The CDR3 spans 11 residues. V lost 10 bases to trimming and J lost 2 bases, with 8 bases between them. The CDR3: CATLGNYGYTF. CDR3 bases: TGTGCCACCCTGGGGAACTATGGCTACACCTTC.

Only a few counts were recorded for this clonotype. This chain links TRBV28 with TRBJ2-1, with TRBD1 matching 11 bases. This CDR3 comprises 15 residues. Germline trimming cut 3 bases from V and 5 bases from J; bases unmatched to any gene: 3. Germline CDR1 is MDHEN and CDR2 is SYDVKM. The CDR3 spells CASSFWTGGDNEQFF. The CDR3 DNA follows: TGTGCCAGCAGTTTTTGGACAGGGGGCGACAATGAGCAGTTCTTC.

This clonotype occurred a few times. The genes are TRBV5-1 and TRBJ2-1; 8 bases match TRBD2. Germline values: CDR1 SGHRS, CDR2 YFSETQ. There are 16 residues in the CDR3. V lost 5 bases and J lost 5; bases outside the gene matches: 12. CDR3 region: CASSFGDGTSNNEQFF. The CDR3 nucleotides are TGCGCCAGCAGTTTTGGGGACGGGACTAGTAACAATGAGCAGTTCTTC.

Turning to this clonotype: Without the conserved terminal phenylalanine or tryptophan, this CDR3 likely stems from a read error. The limits of the CDR3 on the DNA are not certain, so only TCRdb's listed CDR3 is given. The J gene is TRBJ2-1, the V gene TRBV7-3. The germline V gene has CDR1 SGHTA and CDR2 FQGTGA. Inclusive of both ends, the CDR3 amounts to 14 amino acids. This CDR3 is CASQLDQLKNDHFY.